This TCR beta chain stems from a study of blood T cell repertoires in COVID-19. Across the whole study: Both acute and convalescent COVID-19 samples were obtained from the United States, Italy and Spain.

As originally analysed: Estimation of nucleated cell counts relied on the amplification of reference gene primers. TCRdb's table, derived via immunoSEQ multiplex PCR, lists solely in-frame clones and lacks some. V and J calls and clone size follow that table, whereas D and trimming were derived from the DNA. The sample carries about 98,000 clones, about 90% recorded once. V lost 2 bases and J 5 bases, leaving 13 bases between the germline ends. This CDR3 contains 15 residues. Germline V CDR1 and CDR2: SGHRS, YFSETQ. Sequenced: peripheral blood. The rearrangement links TRBV5-1 to TRBJ2-2; tentative D call: TRBD2 (6 bases). This receptor was identified in a man aged 70-80 years with acute or convalescent COVID-19. The CDR3 protein is CASSFGQGGTGELFF. CDR3 nucleotide sequence: TGCGCCAGCAGCTTTGGGCAGGGAGGTACCGGGGAGCTGTTTTTT.